These T cell receptor beta chains were read from a single sample in a study of blood T cell repertoires in COVID-19. Clones were sequenced by immunoSEQ multiplex PCR, and TCRdb holds only the in-frame ones, with some missing. This table has 470,000 or so clones, 85% to 90% appearing once. Sequenced input: peripheral blood. The receptors stem from a woman between 25 and 40 years old with acute or convalescent COVID-19. The CDR3 runs from the conserved cysteine through the conserved F or W. The D gene is left open where the match is weak. Clone size is shown for a subset of rows, as once, few, many or a class of expanded clone.

D gene	V gene	J gene	clone size	CDR3 protein	CDR3 DNA
.	TRBV6-1	TRBJ1-2	.	CASSEGDIVYGYTF	TGTGCCAGCAGTGAAGGGGACATCGTCTATGGCTACACCTTC
TRBD2	TRBV10-3	TRBJ2-1	.	CAISGTGTKNEQFF	TGTGCCATCAGTGGTACCGGGACTAAAAATGAGCAGTTCTTC
.	TRBV5-6	TRBJ1-6	once	CASSLTDLGSPLHF	TGTGCCAGCAGCCTGACCGACCTCGGGTCACCCCTCCACTTT
.	TRBV5-4	TRBJ2-1	.	CASSPADSYNEQFF	TGTGCCAGCAGCCCCGCGGACAGCTACAATGAGCAGTTCTTC
.	TRBV28	TRBJ1-2	many	CASSLSEYYGYTF	TGTGCCAGCAGTTTATCCGAGTATTATGGCTACACCTTC
.	TRBV21-1	TRBJ1-5	.	CASSLTGISNQPQHF	TGTGCCAGCAGCTTGACAGGGATTAGCAATCAGCCCCAGCATTTT
TRBD1	TRBV6-5	TRBJ1-5	once	CASSPTGLYQPQHF	TGTGCCAGCAGTCCGACAGGGTTATATCAGCCCCAGCATTTT
.	TRBV10-3	TRBJ2-3	.	CAIRFQGTDTQYF	TGTGCCATCAGGTTTCAGGGAACGGATACGCAGTATTTT
.	TRBV24-1	TRBJ1-6	few	CATSDPGSPLHF	TGTGCCACCAGTGATCCGGGTTCACCCCTCCACTTT
.	TRBV3-1/TRBV3-2	TRBJ1-6	.	CASSQEGTGNSPLHF	TGTGCCAGCAGCCAAGAGGGAACAGGGAATTCACCCCTCCACTTT
TRBD2	TRBV30	TRBJ2-5	.	CAWSGGGPQETQYF	TGTGCTTGGAGCGGCGGGGGGCCCCAAGAGACCCAGTACTTC
TRBD2	TRBV10-3	TRBJ2-3	.	CAISESLAGGRGTDTQYF	TGTGCCATCAGTGAGTCCCTAGCGGGGGGGCGGGGCACAGATACGCAGTATTTT
TRBD2	TRBV11-2	TRBJ2-1	.	CASSYTSGGGNEQFF	TGTGCCAGCAGCTATACTAGCGGGGGGGGCAATGAGCAGTTCTTC
TRBD1	TRBV10-3	TRBJ1-4	.	CAISGGDREKLFF	TGTGCCATCAGTGGGGGGGACAGAGAAAAACTGTTTTTT
TRBD2	TRBV6-4	TRBJ2-1	few	CASSDIRGGDYNEQFF	TGTGCCAGCAGTGACATTCGGGGGGGCGACTACAATGAGCAGTTCTTC
.	TRBV5-1	TRBJ1-1	once	CASSFLRGFIAEAFF	TGCGCCAGCAGCTTTCTTCGGGGGTTTATCGCTGAAGCTTTCTTT
.	TRBV11-3	TRBJ1-1	.	CASSFSLNTEAFF	TGTGCCAGCAGCTTTTCGTTGAACACTGAAGCTTTCTTT
.	TRBV7-2	TRBJ1-3	.	CASSNNRNTIYF	TGTGCCAGCAGCAACAACCGAAACACCATATATTTT
TRBD1	TRBV5-4	TRBJ1-2	.	CASSFVTGGNYGYTF	TGTGCCAGCAGCTTCGTCACAGGGGGTAACTATGGCTACACCTTC
.	TRBV7-6	TRBJ2-2	once	CASSSARGANTGELFF	TGTGCCAGCAGCTCCGCGAGAGGCGCGAACACCGGGGAGCTGTTTTTT
.	TRBV28	TRBJ2-7	.	CASSSPADHRWLGSSYEQYF	TGTGCCAGCAGTTCGCCGGCTGACCACCGCTGGCTGGGGAGCTCCTACGAGCAGTACTTC
TRBD1	TRBV6-4	TRBJ2-5	.	CASSDRSLGQGNGETQYF	TGTGCCAGCAGCGACAGATCTTTGGGACAGGGTAACGGAGAGACCCAGTACTTC
TRBD2	TRBV5-1	TRBJ2-2	.	CASSSLGLAGGLDTGELFF	TGCGCCAGCAGCTCACTGGGACTCGCGGGGGGGCTGGACACCGGGGAGCTGTTTTTT
.	TRBV2	TRBJ2-1	.	CASRESDEQFF	TGTGCCAGCAGAGAGTCCGATGAGCAGTTCTTC
.	TRBV18	TRBJ2-3	.	CASSRQTGEVSNTQYF	TGTGCCAGCTCACGACAAACAGGGGAGGTCTCAAATACGCAGTATTTT
.	TRBV5-6	TRBJ2-3	.	CASSSRLPPARDTQYF	TGTGCCAGCAGCTCAAGACTACCACCCGCGCGGGATACGCAGTATTTT
.	TRBV6-5	TRBJ2-2	.	CASSTPSGEPGELFF	TGTGCCAGCAGTACCCCCTCAGGGGAACCCGGGGAGCTGTTTTTT
.	TRBV5-1	TRBJ1-2	.	CASSSAPTGTNGYTF	TGCGCCAGCAGCTCGGCCCCGACAGGAACAAATGGCTACACCTTC
.	TRBV30	TRBJ1-1	.	CAWRGENTEAFF	TGTGCCTGGCGGGGGGAAAACACTGAAGCTTTCTTT
.	TRBV5-1	TRBJ1-2	.	CASIAPVYSYGYTF	TGCGCCAGCATCGCTCCGGTCTATTCCTATGGCTACACCTTC
TRBD1	TRBV6-2/TRBV6-3	TRBJ1-5	.	CASSYSGRGFNQPQHF	TGTGCCAGCAGTTACTCGGGCAGGGGGTTTAATCAGCCCCAGCATTTT
.	TRBV24-1	TRBJ2-1	.	CATSDLPDGNNEQFF	TGTGCCACCAGTGACTTACCGGACGGGAACAATGAGCAGTTCTTC
.	TRBV2	TRBJ2-3	.	CASGASTASTDTQYF	TGTGCCAGTGGGGCTTCGACAGCTAGCACAGATACGCAGTATTTT
TRBD1	TRBV30	TRBJ1-2	.	CARTTGGTNYGYTF	TGTGCCCGGACGACAGGGGGGACTAACTATGGCTACACCTTC
TRBD2	TRBV7-2	TRBJ2-7	.	CASRRRTSGDYEQYF	TGTGCCAGCAGACGCCGGACTAGCGGGGACTACGAGCAGTACTTC
TRBD1	TRBV3-1/TRBV3-2	TRBJ2-5	.	CASSRGQEQETQYF	TGTGCCAGCAGCCGGGGACAGGAACAAGAGACCCAGTACTTC
TRBD1	TRBV2	TRBJ1-6	.	CASSESGQMYSPLHF	TGTGCCAGCAGTGAGTCGGGACAGATGTATTCACCCCTCCACTTT
.	TRBV21-1	TRBJ2-5	.	CASSRGLALQTQYF	TGTGCCAGCAGCAGAGGACTAGCTTTGCAGACCCAGTACTTC
.	TRBV7-9	TRBJ2-5	once	CASSQGLAQETQYF	TGTGCCAGCAGCCAGGGGCTAGCTCAAGAGACCCAGTACTTC
.	TRBV7-3	TRBJ2-3	.	CASSPPGLGDTQYF	TGTGCCAGCAGCCCCCCGGGACTTGGAGATACGCAGTATTTT
.	TRBV27	TRBJ2-7	.	CASSPQGLYEQYF	TGTGCCAGCAGTCCCCAGGGCCTCTACGAGCAGTACTTC
.	TRBV12-3/TRBV12-4	TRBJ1-6	.	CASSLNRDSPLHF	TGTGCCAGCAGTTTAAACAGGGATTCACCCCTCCACTTT
.	TRBV7-9	TRBJ2-3	.	CASSPRGAGAGTDTQYF	TGTGCCAGCAGCCCCCGGGGGGCGGGGGCGGGCACAGATACGCAGTATTTT
TRBD2	TRBV6-5	TRBJ2-2	.	CASSYSNGGAGELFF	TGTGCCAGCAGTTACTCGAACGGGGGGGCCGGGGAGCTGTTTTTT
.	TRBV27	TRBJ2-7	.	CASSFRGTNYEQYF	TGTGCCAGCAGTTTCCGCGGGACCAACTACGAGCAGTACTTC
.	TRBV19	TRBJ1-5	.	CASNFRSDQPQHF	TGTGCCAGTAACTTTCGGTCTGATCAGCCCCAGCATTTT
TRBD1	TRBV2	TRBJ1-2	.	CARGGTGVANYGYTF	TGTGCCAGAGGCGGGACAGGGGTTGCTAACTATGGCTACACCTTC
TRBD1	TRBV2	TRBJ1-5	.	CASREQGAYSNQPQHF	TGTGCCAGCAGAGAACAGGGGGCCTATAGCAATCAGCCCCAGCATTTT
.	TRBV19	TRBJ2-1	.	CASRINRENNEQFF	TGTGCCAGTAGGATTAACAGGGAAAACAATGAGCAGTTCTTC